The T cell receptor beta chain under discussion was sequenced for a study of CD8 T cells in ankylosing spondylitis. Findings of the study overall: There was a TCR beta motif, made of several highly homologous variants, that appeared characteristic of ankylosing spondylitis blood. Matched ankylosing spondylitis synovial fluid reportedly contained a significantly enriched population of disease-linked clones. Certain motif variants had earlier been reported in reactive arthritis synovial fluid and blood.

V lost 4 bases and J 5 bases, leaving 16 bases between the germline ends. The CDR3 is 15 residues long. Germline values: CDR1 KGHDR, CDR2 SFDVKD. In the case of this clonotype: Its antigen is still unknown.

With molecular barcodes, quantitative 5'-RACE was used to make the TCR beta libraries. One entry per CDR3 protein results from TCRdb running MiXCR on the 5' RACE reads. This sample has hundreds of thousands of distinct CDR3 sequences, with 26% found just once. The sample was blood, either unsorted or a sorted T cell fraction (not recorded which). The gene calls are TRBV24-1 and TRBJ2-5; D not resolved. This receptor was taken from a male donor with ankylosing spondylitis. CDR3 loop: CATSDPSSTSETQYF. The CDR3, as DNA: TGTGCCACCAGTGACCCCTCGTCCACCTCGGAGACCCAGTACTTC.